Below are 3 T cell receptor beta chains sequenced from a single sample in a study of CXCR3-negative and CXCR3-positive naive CD8 T cells. The study's findings and limits: CXCR3-positive naive cells carried more hydrophobic TRB CDR3s than CXCR3-negative ones.

The antigens of these receptors remain unknown. Via 5' RACE with UMI labels, TRB cDNA libraries were prepared. TCRdb reprocessed the 5' RACE reads, with one entry per CDR3 protein and no DNA. The sample includes 95,000 to 100,000 distinct CDR3 sequences. Material: naive CXCR3+ CD8+ T cells from blood. The sample's subset: CD45RO-CCR7+CD27+CD95- naive CD8+ T cells expressing CXCR3 (TNR3+). The receptors stem from a human donor in good health. Some clones in this sample may be carry-over from other donors' samples.

This sequence joins TRBV28 and TRBJ2-2; the TRBD1 assignment by TCRdb is unverifiable without DNA. The CDR3 has 16 amino acids. Per the germline V gene, CDR1 is MDHEN and CDR2 is SYDVKM. CDR3 loop: CASWTGRPPNTGELFF.

The chain recombines TRBV7-9 with TRBJ2-7. The CDR3 is 13 amino acids. Germline CDR1 SEHNR, CDR2 FQNEAQ (reference sequence). CDR3 sequence: CASSPATPGEQYF.

The genes are TRBV9 and TRBJ2-3; TCRdb calls TRBD2, which cannot be checked without DNA. Germline loops: CDR1 SGDLS, CDR2 YYNGEE. CDR3 length: 16 amino acids. CDR3 in amino acids: CASSTLYHDSGDTQYF.